This entry describes one TCR beta chain. Original analysis: Estimation of nucleated cell counts was performed using reference gene primer amplification. The table came from immunoSEQ multiplex PCR; TCRdb's copy has only in-frame clones and leaves some out. That table is the source of V, J and clone size, and D and trimming were worked out from the DNA. This sample has some 81,000 clones, with 90% found just once. The record originates from a study of blood T cell repertoires in COVID-19. Overall study context: Both acute and convalescent COVID-19 samples were obtained from the United States, Italy and Spain. T cells, B-cell-depleted T cells, or PBMCs provided the cDNA or gDNA that served as material.

Trimming stripped 3 bases from V and 6 bases from J, with 15 bases between. Germline CDR1 is LNHDA and CDR2 is SQIVND (reference sequence). The CDR3 is 15 amino acids. V usage is TRBV19 and J usage is TRBJ2-1; D not certain. The source is a woman aged 45-60 years in a cohort sampled during active COVID-19. Sequencing was carried out using peripheral blood. CDR3 sequence: CASSILPGARNEQFF. The DNA for the CDR3 is TGTGCCAGTAGTATCCTCCCAGGTGCCCGCAATGAGCAGTTCTTC.